This T cell receptor (beta chain) was profiled in a study of cytomegalovirus exposure and HLA in healthy donors. Whole-study findings and limits: When the data were analyzed later, several of the most significant clusters appeared to be linked to common viral pathogens. Rare sequences made up most TCRs, while some public TCRs were found in many donors.

Trimming pared 8 bases from V and 0 bases from J, leaving 11 bases between. This CDR3 contains 13 residues. Germline values: CDR1 LNHNV, CDR2 YYDKDF (reference sequence). As concerns this clone: Its target is not known.

PCR primers comprised 60 Vbeta and 13 Jbeta primers. The protocol was immunoSEQ multiplex PCR, while the TCRdb copy is restricted to in-frame clones and leaves out a portion. The table has over 150,000 clones, just under 80% seen once; the top ten hold 1%. The origin of this receptor is a woman aged 45-65 years in good health and CMV-seropositive. The material sequenced was PBMCs. This chain joins TRBV15 and TRBJ2-7; perhaps TRBD1 as D (5 bases). In DNA form, the CDR3 reads TGTGCCACCCGGACAAAAAGCTCCTACGAGCAGTACTTC. Amino acids: CATRTKSSYEQYF.